These 21 T cell receptor beta chains share one sample of origin, sequenced in a study of CD8 T cells in ankylosing spondylitis. TCRdb reanalysed the 5' RACE reads using MiXCR and keeps one entry per CDR3 protein. Here the sample spans about 130,000 distinct CDR3 sequences, approximately 10% being singletons. Sequencing was done on a sample of blood, either unsorted or a sorted T cell fraction (not recorded which). These receptors originate from a male donor with ankylosing spondylitis or in good health (not recorded which).

This clonotype was found many times. The CDR3 here is CASGPWTARRNEQFF. CDR3 nucleotides: TGTGCCAGCGGTCCTTGGACAGCACGACGTAATGAGCAGTTCTTC. The chain carries TRBV6-2 or TRBV6-3 and TRBJ2-1; D possibly corresponds to TRBD1 (6 bases). The V and J ends lost 8 bases and 7 bases respectively, with 21 bases between them. The CDR3 spans 15 residues. CDR1 and CDR2 (germline): MNHEY, SVGEGT.

This clonotype was observed many times. This chain joins TRBV5-5 and TRBJ2-7; 9 positions match TRBD1. The germline gives CDR1 SGHKS, CDR2 YYEKEE (reference sequence). V was clipped by 4 bases and J by 3 bases; unmatched bases: 8. The CDR3 is 15 amino acids. The CDR3 reads CASSLAGTGNYEQYF. The CDR3 region has the DNA TGTGCCAGCAGCCTGGCAGGGACAGGGAACTACGAGCAGTACTTC.

This clonotype has ten or more counts. The chain links TRBV7-3 to TRBJ2-3; possible D gene TRBD1, 7 bases. Germline CDR1 reads SGHTA; CDR2 reads FQGTGA. The CDR3 extends over 13 amino acids. Trimming removed 2 bases from V and 5 bases from J, with 8 bases in between. CDR3 in amino acids: CASSLQGGDTQYF. CDR3 DNA sequence: TGTGCCAGCAGCTTACAGGGGGGAGATACGCAGTATTTT.

In this sample, this clonotype turned up many times. The chain links TRBV9 to TRBJ2-1; tentatively, D is TRBD2 (8 bases). CDR1 is SGDLS and CDR2 is YYNGEE in the germline V gene. Trimming took 2 bases from V and 5 from J, leaving 14 bases between them. The CDR3 spans 15 residues. CDR3 sequence (DNA): TGTGCCAGCAGCGTCCCCGGGAGGGGGCACAATGAGCAGTTCTTC. As protein: CASSVPGRGHNEQFF.

J is TRBJ2-5 and V is TRBV7-9, with 7 bases lining up with TRBD2. V trimming: 4 bases; J trimming: 3 bases; junction bases outside the gene matches: 8. The CDR3 runs 15 residues. The germline V gene encodes CDR1 SEHNR and CDR2 FQNEAQ (reference sequence). CDR3 protein: CASSSPRGGEETQYF. In DNA form, the CDR3 reads TGTGCCAGCAGCTCCCCTAGGGGAGGGGAAGAGACCCAGTACTTC.

The rearrangement uses TRBV5-1 and TRBJ2-5, with 7 bases lining up with TRBD2. Germline-derived CDR1 and CDR2 are SGHRS and YFSETQ. This CDR3 is 15 amino acids long. The ends lost 0 bases at V and 5 bases at J; junction bases unmatched: 7. The CDR3 nucleotides read TGCGCCAGCAGCTTGGGGGACTACTCAAGTGAGACCCAGTACTTC. Translated: CASSLGDYSSETQYF.

This clonotype has at least ten counts. The chain carries TRBV29-1 and TRBJ2-2; D may be TRBD1 (6 bases). The V and J ends lost 7 bases and 2 bases respectively, with 17 bases between them. This CDR3 has 15 residues. Per the germline V gene, CDR1 is SQVTM and CDR2 is ANQGSEA. CDR3 sequence: CSAERGIGNTGELFF. The CDR3, as DNA: TGCAGCGCCGAAAGGGGGATAGGTAACACCGGGGAGCTGTTTTTT.

The CDR3 spells CASSQETIETQYF. DNA for the CDR3: TGTGCCAGCAGCCAAGAGACTATAGAGACCCAGTACTTC. The J gene is TRBJ2-5, the V gene TRBV4-2; TRBD2 is a possible D gene (5 bases). V was shortened by 0 bases and J by 4 bases, with 6 bases between the two germline ends. The CDR3 has 13 residues. Germline CDR1 and CDR2: LGHNA and YNFKEQ.

At least ten counts were recorded for this clonotype. The rearrangement uses TRBV20-1 and TRBJ2-7; no reliable D call. Germline loops: CDR1 DFQATT, CDR2 SNEGSKA (reference sequence). The CDR3 loop spans 13 amino acids. Between the trimmed V and J ends, which lost 2 bases and 7 bases, there was a span of 15 bases. CDR3 amino acids: CSARSLAAREQYF. The CDR3 nucleotides read TGCAGTGCTAGAAGTTTGGCGGCAAGAGAGCAGTACTTC.

Ten or more counts support this clonotype. The V and J genes are TRBV12-3 or TRBV12-4 and TRBJ2-2; TRBD2 matches 9 bases. The trim removed 5 bases at V and 5 bases at J, leaving 21 bases unmatched. The CDR3 spans 20 residues. This chain's CDR3 is CASSPTLAGEPVTWTGELFF. The CDR3, as DNA: TGTGCCAGCAGTCCCACCTTAGCGGGAGAGCCGGTAACATGGACCGGGGAGCTGTTTTTT.

This clonotype was recorded at least ten times. CDR3 in DNA: TGTGCCAGCCATCGGGGCGGAACCGCCTACGAGCAGTACTTC. It specifies CASHRGGTAYEQYF. V usage is TRBV28 and J usage is TRBJ2-7; D could derive from TRBD1 or TRBD2 (5 bases each). CDR1 and CDR2 from the germline V gene are MDHEN and SYDVKM. Trimming removed 8 bases from V and 2 bases from J, with 16 bases in between. The CDR3 totals 14 residues. Full variable domain (missing parts from reference TRBV28 and TRBJ2-7): DVKVTQSSRYLVKRTGEKVFLECVQDMDHENMFWYRQDPGLGLRLIYFSYDVKMKEKGDIPEGYSVSREKKERFSLILESASTNQTSMYLCASHRGGTAYEQYFGPGTRLTVT.

This clonotype was seen ten or more times. The chain links TRBV5-4 to TRBJ2-1, with 7 positions matching TRBD2. Germline CDR1 reads SGHNT; CDR2 reads YYREEE (reference sequence). The junction had 5 bases not matched to a gene; V was cut back by 1 base and J by 4 bases. The CDR3 is 15 residues long. In DNA form, the CDR3 reads TGTGCCAGCAGCTTGATTAGCGGGCAGTACAATGAGCAGTTCTTC. Amino acid sequence: CASSLISGQYNEQFF.

In its sample, this clonotype was seen many times. The gene calls are TRBV24-1 and TRBJ1-5, with 10 bases aligning to TRBD1. The CDR3 totals 16 residues. Germline CDR1 reads KGHDR; CDR2 reads SFDVKD. V shed 3 bases and J 5 bases; nucleotides not matched to a gene: 6. Here the CDR3 reads CATSDRRQGAYQPQHF. The DNA for the CDR3 is TGTGCCACCAGTGATCGACGACAGGGGGCTTATCAGCCCCAGCATTTT.

There are a few counts of this clonotype. The chain is built from TRBV5-1 and TRBJ2-5, with TRBD1 matching over 11 bases. CDR3 length equals 19 residues. Unmatched junction bases numbered 19, after V lost 5 bases and J lost 4 bases. CDR1 is SGHRS and CDR2 is YFSETQ in the germline V gene. Written as DNA, the CDR3 is TGCGCCAGCAGAACGGACAGGGGGCTATACCGAAGTCAAGGAGAGACCCAGTACTTC. Encoded protein: CASRTDRGLYRSQGETQYF. Full variable domain (outside the CDR3, taken from reference TRBV5-1 and TRBJ2-5): KAGVTQTPRYLIKTRGQQVTLSCSPISGHRSVSWYQQTPGQGLQFLFEYFSETQRNKGNFPGRFSGRQFSNSRSEMNVSTLELGDSALYLCASRTDRGLYRSQGETQYFGPGTRLLVL.

This chain uses TRBV12-3 or TRBV12-4 with TRBJ2-2; weak D call: TRBD1 (6 bases). CDR3 size: 14 residues. The V and J ends lost 6 bases and 4 bases respectively, with 12 bases between them. In DNA form, the CDR3 reads TGTGCCAGCAGGTCTCAACAGGGCACCGGGGAGCTGTTTTTT. This codes for CASRSQQGTGELFF.

The chain links TRBV20-1 to TRBJ2-3, with D tentatively TRBD2 (6 bases). CDR1 DFQATT and CDR2 SNEGSKA come from the germline V gene (reference sequence). The V and J ends lost 0 bases and 1 base respectively, with 11 bases between them. This CDR3 region has 15 residues. CDR3 amino acids: CSARETERGTDTQYF. CDR3 nucleotide sequence: TGCAGTGCTAGAGAAACCGAGCGGGGCACAGATACGCAGTATTTT.

This clonotype was seen repeatedly, ten times or more. This chain uses TRBV2 with TRBJ1-4, with a weak D call TRBD1 (5 bases). The germline V gene encodes CDR1 SNHLY and CDR2 FYNNEI. The V and J ends lost 6 bases and 11 bases respectively, with 10 bases between them. The CDR3 is 11 residues long. The CDR3 DNA sequence: TGTGCCAGCAGGGTCGAGGGGAAACTGTTTTTT. It is translated as CASRVEGKLFF.

The chain employs TRBV7-3 and TRBJ2-3; 11 bases map to TRBD2. The germline V gene encodes CDR1 SGHTA and CDR2 FQGTGA. The CDR3 has 15 residues. J gave up 2 bases and V 5 bases, and 3 bases lay outside the gene matches. The chain's CDR3 is CASSRLAGTTDTQYF. CDR3 coding DNA: TGTGCCAGCAGCAGACTAGCGGGAACCACAGATACGCAGTATTTT.

This clonotype was seen only a few times. The chain uses TRBV15 and TRBJ2-1, with 7 bases that match TRBD2. This CDR3 contains 15 residues. Per the germline V gene, CDR1 is LNHNV and CDR2 is YYDKDF (reference sequence). The trim removed 2 bases at V and 8 bases at J, leaving 9 bases unmatched. For the CDR3, the DNA is TGTGCCACCAGCAGAACCTCACTAGCGAACGATGAGCAGTTCTTC. It encodes CATSRTSLANDEQFF.

This clonotype occurred many times. The J gene is TRBJ2-1, the V gene TRBV20-1; the match to TRBD2 covers 9 bases. From germline, CDR1 is DFQATT and CDR2 SNEGSKA (reference sequence). The V segment lost 4 bases and the J segment 7 bases; nucleotides outside the gene matches: 8. This CDR3 spans 14 amino acids. The CDR3 DNA reads TGCAGTGCTACACCGGGACTAGCCAATAATGAGCAGTTCTTC. Protein: CSATPGLANNEQFF.

The chain carries TRBV7-2 and TRBJ2-1; 16 bases map to TRBD2. V trimming: 4 bases; J trimming: 9 bases; junction bases outside the gene matches: 6. CDR3 length equals 16 residues. Germline-derived CDR1 and CDR2 are SGHTA and FQGNSA. CDR3 nucleotide sequence: TGTGCCAGCAGCTCCGGGACTAGCGGGAGGGTTTTTGAGCAGTTCTTC. This gives the protein CASSSGTSGRVFEQFF.